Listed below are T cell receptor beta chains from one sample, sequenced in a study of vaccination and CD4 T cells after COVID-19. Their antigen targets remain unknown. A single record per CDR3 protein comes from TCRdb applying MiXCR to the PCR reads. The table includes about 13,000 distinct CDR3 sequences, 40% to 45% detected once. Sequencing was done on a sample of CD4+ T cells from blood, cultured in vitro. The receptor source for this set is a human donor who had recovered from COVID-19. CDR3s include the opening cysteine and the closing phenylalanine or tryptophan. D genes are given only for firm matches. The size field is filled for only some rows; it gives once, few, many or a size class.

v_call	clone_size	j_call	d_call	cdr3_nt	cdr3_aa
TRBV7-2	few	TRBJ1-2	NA	TGTGCCAGCAGCTCAGGGTACGGCTACACCTTC	CASSSGYGYTF
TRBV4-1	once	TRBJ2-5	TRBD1	TGCGCCAGCAGCCATACACAGGACAGGGGCGAGACCCAGTACTTC	CASSHTQDRGETQYF
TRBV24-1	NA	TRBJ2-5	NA	TGTGCCACCAGTGACAGGGATTCCTTCTTTCAAGAGACCCAGTACTTC	CATSDRDSFFQETQYF
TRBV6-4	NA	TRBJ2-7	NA	TGTGCCAGCAGTGACGAGGGGGTCAACCCTTTCTACGAGCAGTACTTC	CASSDEGVNPFYEQYF
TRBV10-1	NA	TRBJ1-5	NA	TGCGCCAGCAGTGGGTCGGGAAATCAGCCCCAGCATTTT	CASSGSGNQPQHF
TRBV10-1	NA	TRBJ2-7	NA	TGCGCCAGCAGTGGACAGCTTGATCCCTACGAGCAGTACTTC	CASSGQLDPYEQYF
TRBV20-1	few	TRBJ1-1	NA	TGCAGTGCTAGAGTAGGGGGACGGACTGAAGCTTTCTTT	CSARVGGRTEAFF
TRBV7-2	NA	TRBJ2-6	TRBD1	TGTGCCAGCAGTTACAGGGGCTCTGGGGCCAACGTCCTGACTTTC	CASSYRGSGANVLTF
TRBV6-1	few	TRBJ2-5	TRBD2	TGTGCCAGCAGTGCCCGCTTAGGACTAGCGGGTAGAGGGACCCAGTACTTC	CASSARLGLAGRGTQYF
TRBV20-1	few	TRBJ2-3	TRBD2	TGCAGTGCTACGGGACTAGCGGGAGGGTTCGCAGATACGCAGTATTTT	CSATGLAGGFADTQYF
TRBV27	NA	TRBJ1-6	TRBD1	TGTGCCAGCAGTTTATCGCCGGGACAGGGGGCTTTAAATTCACCCCTCCACTTT	CASSLSPGQGALNSPLHF
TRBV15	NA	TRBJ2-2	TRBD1	TGTGCCACCAGCAGGGATAGGACAGGAGGGAACACCGGGGAGCTGTTTTTT	CATSRDRTGGNTGELFF
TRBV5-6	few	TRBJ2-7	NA	TGTGCCAGCAGCTTGGAGTTGGGGGCGACCTACGAGCAGTACTTC	CASSLELGATYEQYF
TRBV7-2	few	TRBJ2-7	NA	TGTGCCAGCAGCTTAGGTCACAGTTCATACGAGCAGTACTTC	CASSLGHSSYEQYF
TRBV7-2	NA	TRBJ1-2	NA	TGTGCCAGCAGCTTATCCCGCCGGGGGGATGGCTACACCTTC	CASSLSRRGDGYTF
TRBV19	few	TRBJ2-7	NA	TGTGCCGGAACGACGTGGGATTACGGCGAGCAGTACTTC	CAGTTWDYGEQYF
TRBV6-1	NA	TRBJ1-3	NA	TGTGCCAGCTGGTCCAGGGCCGCGGGGGGAAACACCATATATTTT	CASWSRAAGGNTIYF
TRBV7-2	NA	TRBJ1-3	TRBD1	TGTGCCAGCAGCCTAGGCCCGACAGGGACCGGAAACACCATATATTTT	CASSLGPTGTGNTIYF
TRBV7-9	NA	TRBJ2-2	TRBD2	TGTGCCAGCCTAGCGGGAGGTACCGGGGAGCTGTTTTTT	CASLAGGTGELFF
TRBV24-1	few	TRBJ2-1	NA	TGTGCCACCAGTGAAAGGCGGAGAGCCAATGAGCAGTTCTTC	CATSERRRANEQFF
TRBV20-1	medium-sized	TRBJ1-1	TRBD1	TGCAGTGCTCTCGACGTAAAAACAGGGGCGAGCACTGAAGCTTTCTTT	CSALDVKTGASTEAFF
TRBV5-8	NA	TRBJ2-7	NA	TGTGCCAGCAGCTTGGCAGGGCAGTACGAGCAGTACTTC	CASSLAGQYEQYF
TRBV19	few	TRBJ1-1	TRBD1	TGTGCCAGTAGTATTGGTTGGGACAGACCTGAAGCTTTCTTT	CASSIGWDRPEAFF
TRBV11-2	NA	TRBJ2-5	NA	TGTGCCAGCAGCCCTTCTACAGGAGAGACCCAGTACTTC	CASSPSTGETQYF
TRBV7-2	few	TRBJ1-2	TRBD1	TGTGCCAGCAGCTTATTTGAGGGGGCCCTAGCTAACTATGGCTACACCTTC	CASSLFEGALANYGYTF
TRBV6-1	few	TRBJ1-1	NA	TGTGCCAGCAGCCCCCCGGGCAGGAAGAACACTGAAGCTTTCTTT	CASSPPGRKNTEAFF
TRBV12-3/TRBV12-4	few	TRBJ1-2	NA	TGTGCCAGCAGCCGGGTAGGCAGCTATGGCTACACCTTC	CASSRVGSYGYTF
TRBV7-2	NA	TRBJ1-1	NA	TGTGCCAGCAGCTTACAGGAGGGTGTCACTGAAGCTTTCTTT	CASSLQEGVTEAFF
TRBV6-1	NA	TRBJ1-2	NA	TGTGCCAGCAGTGAAAGAAGGCAGCTTATAGGTGGCTACACCTTC	CASSERRQLIGGYTF
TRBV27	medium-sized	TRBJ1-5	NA	TGTGCCAGCTGCGGCAGGGGAGACAATCAGCCCCAGCATTTT	CASCGRGDNQPQHF
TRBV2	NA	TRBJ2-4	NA	TGTGCCAGCAGAGAGACGGAGATAGCCAAAAACATTCAGTACTTC	CASRETEIAKNIQYF
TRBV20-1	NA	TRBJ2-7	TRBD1	TGCAGTGCCGTAGAGGGACAGGGGTACTACGAGCAGTACTTC	CSAVEGQGYYEQYF
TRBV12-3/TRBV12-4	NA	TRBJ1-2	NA	TGTGCCAGCAGTCCCCTCGGGGGGCGATCCTATGGCTACACCTTC	CASSPLGGRSYGYTF
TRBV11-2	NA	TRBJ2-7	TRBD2	TGTGCCAGCAGCTTAGATTCTAGCGGGAGGGTTGAGCAGTACTTC	CASSLDSSGRVEQYF
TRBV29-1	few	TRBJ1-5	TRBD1	TGCAGCGCAGGGGGTAGCAATCAGCCCCAGCATTTT	CSAGGSNQPQHF